This T cell receptor beta chain originates from a study of blood T cell repertoires in COVID-19. Overall study context: Nucleic acid was either cDNA or gDNA, and it came from T cells, B-cell-depleted T cells, or PBMCs.

The V and J ends lost 5 bases and 4 bases, in that order; junction bases with no gene match: 17. The CDR3 is 18 residues long. The germline V gene encodes CDR1 MNHNY and CDR2 SVGAGI (reference sequence). Assay used: immunoSEQ multiplex PCR; TCRdb lists only in-frame clones, some missing. The sample lists about 120,000 clones, less than 85% occurring once. Sequencing used peripheral blood. The receptor was derived from a man aged 45 to 65 with acute or convalescent COVID-19. The rearrangement links TRBV6-6 to TRBJ2-5; 9 bases fit TRBD1. The CDR3 DNA reads TGTGCCAGCAGTCCTAATACCGGGACAGGGTTAACAAGAGAGACCCAGTACTTC. Protein sequence: CASSPNTGTGLTRETQYF.